A selection of T cell receptor beta chains follows, all from one sample in a study of blood T cell repertoires in COVID-19. The assay was immunoSEQ multiplex PCR, and TCRdb's table has in-frame clones only and misses some. The sample consists of about 180,000 clones, 84% of them appearing once. Sequencing was done on a sample of peripheral blood. The source of these receptors is a man aged 18 to 29 with active or convalescent COVID-19. Each CDR3 is given with its conserved first and last residue. The D gene is left open where the match is weak. Part of the rows lack a size; the others show once, few, many or a class for expanded clones.

TRBJ1-2 NA NA TRBV28 TGTGCCAGCAGTTTATCTGATGGCTACACCTTC CASSLSDGYTF
TRBJ1-5 NA NA TRBV6-5 TGTGCCAGCAGCCTCACGGGGGGTTCCAATCAGCCCCAGCATTTT CASSLTGGSNQPQHF
TRBJ1-2 NA few TRBV19 TGTGCCAGTAGTACCGGCTCGACAGGCAACTATGGCTACACCTTC CASSTGSTGNYGYTF
TRBJ1-1 NA NA TRBV28 TGTGCCAGCAGTTTCTTTCCGGGGGAGAGCACTGAAGCTTTCTTT CASSFFPGESTEAFF
TRBJ2-6 TRBD1 NA TRBV7-8 TGTGCCAGCAGCTTATCACCTCGTCGGGACAGGGACTTCTCTGGGGCCAACGTCCTGACTTTC CASSLSPRRDRDFSGANVLTF
TRBJ2-5 NA NA TRBV19 TGTGCCAGTAGTATTACGGGAGACTCCAGGGAGACCCAGTACTTC CASSITGDSRETQYF
TRBJ2-1 TRBD1 NA TRBV6-1 TGTGCCAGCAGTGCTTGGACAGGGCGATCCTACAATGAGCAGTTCTTC CASSAWTGRSYNEQFF
TRBJ2-7 TRBD1 NA TRBV7-9 TGTGCCAGCAGCTTAGTAGTTGGACAGGGTCTATACGAGCAGTACTTC CASSLVVGQGLYEQYF
TRBJ1-1 NA NA TRBV4-3 TGCGCCAGCAGCCAAAGGAGGGGCACTGAAGCTTTCTTT CASSQRRGTEAFF
TRBJ2-7 TRBD1 once TRBV5-4 TGTGCCAGCAGCTTGGCCACAGGGGGTTTCGAGCAGTACTTC CASSLATGGFEQYF
TRBJ1-6 NA once TRBV6-4 TGTGCCAGCAGTGCACAGGGCGGCAATTCACCCCTCCACTTT CASSAQGGNSPLHF
TRBJ1-6 NA few TRBV19 TGTGCCAGTAGTAGCGGAAATAATTCACCCCTCCACTTT CASSSGNNSPLHF
TRBJ1-5 TRBD1 NA TRBV28 TGTGCCAGCAGTCCAGACAGGGTAGGTAATCAGCCCCAGCATTTT CASSPDRVGNQPQHF